The clone carrying this T cell receptor beta chain was seen only once. MiXCR reprocessed the PCR reads for TCRdb. The table includes approximately 5,000 clones, over 35% detected once. Among the patients, none had received any treatment before thyroid surgery. These data originate in a study of metastatic and nonmetastatic thyroid tumors. V shed 1 base, J shed 9 bases, and the junction held 12 bases outside the gene matches. The germline V gene encodes CDR1 SGHAT and CDR2 FQNNGV. The CDR3 is made up of 16 amino acids. The V and J genes are TRBV11-2 and TRBJ2-1; 7 nucleotides line up with TRBD1. The sequencing input was tumor tissue. This receptor was taken from a male donor with papillary thyroid cancer or a benign thyroid nodule (not recorded which). Some clones in this sample may be carry-over from other donors' samples. CDR3 sequence: CASSLGTEGAQGEQFF. CDR3 coding DNA: TGTGCCAGCAGCTTAGGTACAGAGGGGGCCCAAGGTGAGCAGTTCTTC.